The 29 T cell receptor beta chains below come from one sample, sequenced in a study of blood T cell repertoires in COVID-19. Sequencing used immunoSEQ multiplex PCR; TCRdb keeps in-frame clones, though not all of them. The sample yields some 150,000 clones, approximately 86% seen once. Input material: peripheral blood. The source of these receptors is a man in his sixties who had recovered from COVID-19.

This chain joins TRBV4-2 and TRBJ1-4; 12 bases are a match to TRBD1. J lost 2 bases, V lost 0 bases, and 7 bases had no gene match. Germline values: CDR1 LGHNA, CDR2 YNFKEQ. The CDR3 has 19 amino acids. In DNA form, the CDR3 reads TGTGCCAGCAGCCAAGATGGGACAGGGGGCATTTCGACTAATGAAAAACTGTTTTTT. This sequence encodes CASSQDGTGGISTNEKLFF.

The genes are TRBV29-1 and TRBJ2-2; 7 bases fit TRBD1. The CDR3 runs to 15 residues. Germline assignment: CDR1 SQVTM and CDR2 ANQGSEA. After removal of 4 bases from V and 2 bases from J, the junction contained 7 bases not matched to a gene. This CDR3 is CSVGGTEKNTGELFF. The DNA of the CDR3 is TGCAGCGTTGGGGGGACAGAGAAAAACACCGGGGAGCTGTTTTTT.

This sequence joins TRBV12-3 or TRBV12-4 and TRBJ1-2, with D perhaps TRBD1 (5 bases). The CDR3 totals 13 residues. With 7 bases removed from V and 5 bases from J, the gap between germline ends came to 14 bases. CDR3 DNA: TGTGCCAGCACCAAAACTCCAGGGTATGGCTACACCTTC. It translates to CASTKTPGYGYTF.

CDR3 coding DNA: TGTGCCAGCAGCCACACAGGGGGCGGTGGAGCTTTCTTT. Translated, it gives CASSHTGGGGAFF. The J gene is TRBJ1-1, the V gene TRBV14; 9 positions match TRBD1. Germline CDR1 SGHDN, CDR2 FVKESK. Trimming cost V 3 bases and J 10 bases; bases outside gene matches: 6. The CDR3 extends over 13 amino acids. The complete variable domain, with remaining parts taken from reference TRBV14 and TRBJ1-1, reads EAGVTQFPSHSVIEKGQTVTLRCDPISGHDNLYWYRRVMGKEIKFLLHFVKESKQDESGMPNNRFLAERTGGTYSTLKVQPAELEDSGVYFCASSHTGGGGAFFGQGTRLTVV.

The CDR3 here is CASSYPRDRGGTEAFF. The CDR3 region has the DNA TGTGCCAGCAGTTACCCCAGGGACAGGGGGGGCACTGAAGCTTTCTTT. The chain employs TRBV6-5 and TRBJ1-1, with 11 bases that match TRBD1. The CDR3 covers 16 residues. The junction had 6 bases not matched to a gene; V was cut back by 2 bases and J by 4 bases. Germline values: CDR1 MNHEY, CDR2 SVGAGI.

The CDR3: CASSEGSSGGRDTQYF. The CDR3 DNA reads as TGCGCCAGCAGTGAGGGGTCTAGCGGGGGTAGAGATACGCAGTATTTT. This chain uses TRBV10-2 with TRBJ2-3; 10 nucleotides line up with TRBD2. CDR3 size: 16 residues. Germline lookup yields CDR1 WSHSY and CDR2 SAAADI. With V trimmed by 2 bases and J by 5 bases, 7 bases remained unmatched.

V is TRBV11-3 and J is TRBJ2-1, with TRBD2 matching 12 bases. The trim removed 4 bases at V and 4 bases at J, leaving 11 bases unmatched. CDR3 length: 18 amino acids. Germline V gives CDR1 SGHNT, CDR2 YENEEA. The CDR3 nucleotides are TGTGCCAGCAGCTCAGCTTCCACTAGCGGGGGGTTGTACAATGAGCAGTTCTTC. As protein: CASSSASTSGGLYNEQFF. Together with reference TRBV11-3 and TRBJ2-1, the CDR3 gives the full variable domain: EAGVVQSPRYKIIEKKQPVAFWCNPISGHNTLYWYLQNLGQGPELLIRYENEEAVDDSQLPKDRFSAERLKGVDSTLKIQPAELGDSAVYLCASSSASTSGGLYNEQFFGPGTRLTVL.

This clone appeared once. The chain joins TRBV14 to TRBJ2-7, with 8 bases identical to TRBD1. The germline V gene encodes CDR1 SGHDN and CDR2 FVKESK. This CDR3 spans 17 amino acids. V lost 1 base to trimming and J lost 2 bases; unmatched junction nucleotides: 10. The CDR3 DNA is TGTGCCAGCAGCCAAGGGACAGGGAAGTGGGCGACCTACGAGCAGTACTTC. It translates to CASSQGTGKWATYEQYF.

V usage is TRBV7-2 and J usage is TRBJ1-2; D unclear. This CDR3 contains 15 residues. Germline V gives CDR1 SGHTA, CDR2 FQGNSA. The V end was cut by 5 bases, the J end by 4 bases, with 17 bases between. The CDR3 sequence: CASSLSGSKTYGYTF. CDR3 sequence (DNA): TGTGCCAGCAGCCTTTCGGGGAGCAAAACCTATGGCTACACCTTC. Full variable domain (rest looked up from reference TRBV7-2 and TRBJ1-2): GAGVSQSPSNKVTEKGKDVELRCDPISGHTALYWYRQSLGQGLEFLIYFQGNSAPDKSGLPSDRFSAERTGGSVSTLTIQRTQQEDSAVYLCASSLSGSKTYGYTFGSGTRLTVV.

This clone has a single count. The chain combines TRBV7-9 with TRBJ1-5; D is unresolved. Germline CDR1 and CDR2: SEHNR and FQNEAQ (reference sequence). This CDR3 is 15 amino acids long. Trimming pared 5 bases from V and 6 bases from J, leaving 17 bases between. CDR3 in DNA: TGTGCCAGCAGCGTGGTGGGCTCTGAGGGTCAGCCCCAGCATTTT. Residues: CASSVVGSEGQPQHF. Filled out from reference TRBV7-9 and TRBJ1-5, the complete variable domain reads DTGVSQNPRHKITKRGQNVTFRCDPISEHNRLYWYRQTLGQGPEFLTYFQNEAQLEKSRLLSDRFSAERPKGSFSTLEIQRTEQGDSAMYLCASSVVGSEGQPQHFGDGTRLSIL.

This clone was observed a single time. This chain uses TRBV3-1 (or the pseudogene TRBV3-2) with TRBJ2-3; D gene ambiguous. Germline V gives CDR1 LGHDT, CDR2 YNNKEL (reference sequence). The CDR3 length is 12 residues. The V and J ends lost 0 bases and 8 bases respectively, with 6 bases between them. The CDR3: CASSQDSSTQYF. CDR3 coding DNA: TGTGCCAGCAGCCAAGATTCGAGTACGCAGTATTTT.

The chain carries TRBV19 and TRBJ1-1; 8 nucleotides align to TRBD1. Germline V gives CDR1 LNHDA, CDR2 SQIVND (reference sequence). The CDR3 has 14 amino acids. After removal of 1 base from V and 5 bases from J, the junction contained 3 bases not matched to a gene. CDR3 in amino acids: CASSIVQGETEAFF. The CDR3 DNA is TGTGCCAGTAGTATAGTACAGGGGGAAACTGAAGCTTTCTTT. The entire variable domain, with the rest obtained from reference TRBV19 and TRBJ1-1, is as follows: DGGITQSPKYLFRKEGQNVTLSCEQNLNHDAMYWYRQDPGQGLRLIYYSQIVNDFQKGDIAEGYSVSREKKESFPLTVTSAQKNPTAFYLCASSIVQGETEAFFGQGTRLTVV.

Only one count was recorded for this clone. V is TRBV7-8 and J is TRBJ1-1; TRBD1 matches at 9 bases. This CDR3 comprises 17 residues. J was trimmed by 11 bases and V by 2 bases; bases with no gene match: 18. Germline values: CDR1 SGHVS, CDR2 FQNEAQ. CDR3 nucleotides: TGTGCCAGCAGCTTAAGAGCCGGGACAGGGTCTAACAGAGGCGCTTTCTTT. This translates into CASSLRAGTGSNRGAFF.

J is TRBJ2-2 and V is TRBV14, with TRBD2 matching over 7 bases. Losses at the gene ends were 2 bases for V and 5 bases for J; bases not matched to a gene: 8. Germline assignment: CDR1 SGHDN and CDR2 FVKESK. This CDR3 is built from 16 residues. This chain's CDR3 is CASSQMTSLGTGELFF. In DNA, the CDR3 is TGTGCCAGCAGCCAAATGACTAGCTTGGGTACCGGGGAGCTGTTTTTT.

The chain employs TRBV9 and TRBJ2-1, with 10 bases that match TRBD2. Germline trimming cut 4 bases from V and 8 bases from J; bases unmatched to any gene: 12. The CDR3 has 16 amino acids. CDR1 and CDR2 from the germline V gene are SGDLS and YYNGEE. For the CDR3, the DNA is TGTGCCAGCAGCTCCCCCGTTAGCGGGGGGAGCCATGAGCAGTTCTTC. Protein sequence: CASSSPVSGGSHEQFF. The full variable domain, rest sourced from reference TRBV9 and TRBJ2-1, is DSGVTQTPKHLITATGQRVTLRCSPRSGDLSVYWYQQSLDQGLQFLIQYYNGEERAKGNILERFSAQQFPDLHSELNLSSLELGDSALYFCASSSPVSGGSHEQFFGPGTRLTVL.

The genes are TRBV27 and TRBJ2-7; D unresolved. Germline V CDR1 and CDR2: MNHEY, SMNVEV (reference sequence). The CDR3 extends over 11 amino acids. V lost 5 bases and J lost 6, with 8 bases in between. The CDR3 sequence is CASSTSGEQYF. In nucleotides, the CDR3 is TGTGCCAGCAGTACGAGTGGCGAGCAGTACTTC.

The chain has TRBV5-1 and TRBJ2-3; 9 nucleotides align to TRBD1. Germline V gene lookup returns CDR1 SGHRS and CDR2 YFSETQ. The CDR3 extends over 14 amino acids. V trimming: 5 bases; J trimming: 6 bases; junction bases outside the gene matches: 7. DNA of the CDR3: TGCGCCAGCAGTCCCGGGACAGGGTGGGATACGCAGTATTTT. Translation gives CASSPGTGWDTQYF.

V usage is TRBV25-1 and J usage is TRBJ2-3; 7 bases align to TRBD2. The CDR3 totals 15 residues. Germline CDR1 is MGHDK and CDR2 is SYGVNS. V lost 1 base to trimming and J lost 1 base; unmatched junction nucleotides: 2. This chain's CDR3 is CASSEFSGGTDTQYF. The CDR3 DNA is TGTGCCAGCAGTGAATTCAGCGGGGGCACAGATACGCAGTATTTT. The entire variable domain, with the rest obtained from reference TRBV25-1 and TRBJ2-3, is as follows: EADIYQTPRYLVIGTGKKITLECSQTMGHDKMYWYQQDPGMELHLIHYSYGVNSTEKGDLSSESTVSRIRTEHFPLTLESARPSHTSQYLCASSEFSGGTDTQYFGPGTRLTVL.

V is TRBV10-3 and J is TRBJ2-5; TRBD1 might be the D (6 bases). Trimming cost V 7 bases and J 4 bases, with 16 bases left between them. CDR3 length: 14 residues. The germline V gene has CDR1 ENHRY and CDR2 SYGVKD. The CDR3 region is CAITEQGSGETQYF. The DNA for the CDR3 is TGTGCCATCACTGAACAGGGTTCGGGAGAGACCCAGTACTTC.

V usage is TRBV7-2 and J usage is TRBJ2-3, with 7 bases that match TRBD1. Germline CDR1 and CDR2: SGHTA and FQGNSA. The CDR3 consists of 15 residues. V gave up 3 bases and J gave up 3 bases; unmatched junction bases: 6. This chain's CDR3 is CASSLGQSGTDTQYF. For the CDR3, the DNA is TGTGCCAGCAGCTTGGGACAGTCAGGGACAGATACGCAGTATTTT.

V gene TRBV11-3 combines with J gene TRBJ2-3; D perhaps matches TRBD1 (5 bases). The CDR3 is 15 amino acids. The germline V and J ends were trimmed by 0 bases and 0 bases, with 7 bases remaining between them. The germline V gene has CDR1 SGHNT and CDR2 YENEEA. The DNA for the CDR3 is TGTGCCAGCAGCTTAGATCAGGGAAGCACAGATACGCAGTATTTT. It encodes CASSLDQGSTDTQYF. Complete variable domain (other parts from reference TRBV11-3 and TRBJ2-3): EAGVVQSPRYKIIEKKQPVAFWCNPISGHNTLYWYLQNLGQGPELLIRYENEEAVDDSQLPKDRFSAERLKGVDSTLKIQPAELGDSAVYLCASSLDQGSTDTQYFGPGTRLTVL.

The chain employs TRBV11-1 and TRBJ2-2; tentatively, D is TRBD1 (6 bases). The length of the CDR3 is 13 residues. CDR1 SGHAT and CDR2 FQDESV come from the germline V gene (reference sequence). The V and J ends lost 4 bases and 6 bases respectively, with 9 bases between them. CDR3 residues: CASSSWGPGELFF. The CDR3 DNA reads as TGTGCCAGCAGCTCCTGGGGGCCCGGGGAGCTGTTTTTT.

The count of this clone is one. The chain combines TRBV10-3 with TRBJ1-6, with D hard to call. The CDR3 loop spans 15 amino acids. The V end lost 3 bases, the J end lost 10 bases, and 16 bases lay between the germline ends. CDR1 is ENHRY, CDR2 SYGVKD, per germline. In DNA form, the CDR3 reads TGTGCCATCAGTGATTCAGCGGGAGTAGTGTCACCCCTCCACTTT. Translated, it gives CAISDSAGVVSPLHF.

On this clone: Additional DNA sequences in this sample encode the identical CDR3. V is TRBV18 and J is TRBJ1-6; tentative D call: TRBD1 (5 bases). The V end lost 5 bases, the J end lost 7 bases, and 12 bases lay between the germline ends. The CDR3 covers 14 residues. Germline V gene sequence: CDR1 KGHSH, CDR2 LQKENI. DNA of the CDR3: TGTGCCAGCTCAGAAGGACAAACCAATTCACCCCTCCACTTT. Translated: CASSEGQTNSPLHF.

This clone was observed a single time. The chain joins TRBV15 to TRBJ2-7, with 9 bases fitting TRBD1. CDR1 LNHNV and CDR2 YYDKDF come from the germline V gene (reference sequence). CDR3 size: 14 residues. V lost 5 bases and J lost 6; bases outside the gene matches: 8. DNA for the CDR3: TGTGCCACCAGCTCGTGGACAGGGGCTCGCGAGCAGTACTTC. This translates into CATSSWTGAREQYF.

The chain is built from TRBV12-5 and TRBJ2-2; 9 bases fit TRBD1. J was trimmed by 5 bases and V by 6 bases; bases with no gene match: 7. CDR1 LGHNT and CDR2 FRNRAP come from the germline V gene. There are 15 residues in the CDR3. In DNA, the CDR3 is TGTGCTAGTGGCCTGGCCGGGACAGGGACCGGGGAGCTGTTTTTT. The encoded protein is CASGLAGTGTGELFF.

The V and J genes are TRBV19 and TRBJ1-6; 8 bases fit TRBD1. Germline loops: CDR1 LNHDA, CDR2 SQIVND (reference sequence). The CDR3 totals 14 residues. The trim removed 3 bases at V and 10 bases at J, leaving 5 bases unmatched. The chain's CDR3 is CASSIGDRGSPLHF. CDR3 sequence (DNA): TGTGCCAGTAGTATTGGCGACAGGGGATCACCCCTCCACTTT.

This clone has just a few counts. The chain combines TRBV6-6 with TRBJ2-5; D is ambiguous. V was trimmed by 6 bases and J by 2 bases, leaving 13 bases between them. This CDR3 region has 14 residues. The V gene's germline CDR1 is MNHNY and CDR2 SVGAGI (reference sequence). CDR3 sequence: CASRKETGQETQYF. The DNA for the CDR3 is TGTGCCAGCAGAAAGGAGACGGGTCAAGAGACCCAGTACTTC.

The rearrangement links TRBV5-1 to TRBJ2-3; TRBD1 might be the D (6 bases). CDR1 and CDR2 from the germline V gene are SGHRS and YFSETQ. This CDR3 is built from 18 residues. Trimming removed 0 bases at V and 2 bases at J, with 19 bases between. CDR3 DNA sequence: TGCGCCAGCAGCTTGGACACTCTGGGGGCCCCTCACACAGATACGCAGTATTTT. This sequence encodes CASSLDTLGAPHTDTQYF.